These 9 T cell receptor beta chains share one sample of origin, sequenced in a study of cytomegalovirus exposure and HLA in healthy donors. Vbeta (60) and Jbeta (13) primers were used in the PCR. Method: immunoSEQ multiplex PCR; TCRdb's copy keeps in-frame clones and lacks some. Altogether about 190,000 clones are present, around 83% being singletons, with the ten largest covering approximately 1.7%. The sequencing input was PBMCs. The source is a man in his forties in good health and CMV-seropositive.

The chain links TRBV6-5 to TRBJ1-3; TRBD1 aligns across 10 bases. The CDR3 is 15 amino acids. CDR1 is MNHEY, CDR2 SVGAGI, per germline. J lost 4 bases, V lost 5 bases, and 5 bases had no gene match. The CDR3, as DNA: TGTGCCAGCAGTCTGACAGGGGGCGAGGGAAACACCATATATTTT. This sequence encodes CASSLTGGEGNTIYF.

In its sample, this clone was seen once. The chain uses TRBV28 and TRBJ2-7; 9 nucleotides align to TRBD1. This CDR3 has 17 residues. The V gene end was trimmed by 3 bases and the J gene end by 5 bases; junction bases not matched to a gene: 14. The germline V gene encodes CDR1 MDHEN and CDR2 SYDVKM. The CDR3 loop reads CASSFLQGTGSKNEQYF. CDR3 sequence (DNA): TGTGCCAGCAGTTTTTTGCAAGGGACAGGGAGTAAAAACGAGCAGTACTTC.

Comment on this clone: One end of the junction does not line up with germline, which may come from a read error. The J gene is TRBJ1-2, the V gene TRBV7-9, with no clear D. Germline V gene data show CDR1 as SEHNR and CDR2 as FQNEAQ (reference sequence). The CDR3 is made up of 10 amino acids. The CDR3 region is CSSSLRVYTF. For the CDR3, the DNA is TGTTCCAGCAGCTTACGGGTCTACACCTTC.

This chain joins TRBV5-1 and TRBJ1-6; 8 bases are a match to TRBD1. V trimming: 4 bases; J trimming: 4 bases; junction bases outside the gene matches: 4. The CDR3 runs to 15 residues. Germline values: CDR1 SGHRS, CDR2 YFSETQ. The CDR3 coding sequence is TGCGCCAGCAGCGAAGGACAGGGTTATAATTCACCCCTCCACTTT. This codes for CASSEGQGYNSPLHF.

The rearrangement joins TRBV4-3 to TRBJ1-2; D is uncertain. Trimming shortened V by 0 bases and J by 8 bases, and 13 bases separated the two germline ends. Per the germline V gene, CDR1 is LGHNA and CDR2 is YSLEER. The CDR3 is 14 residues long. For the CDR3, the DNA is TGCGCCAGCAGCCAAGATATCGGGGTTCTAGGCTACACCTTC. Translated: CASSQDIGVLGYTF.

V usage is TRBV5-1 and J usage is TRBJ2-1, with 10 positions matching TRBD2. CDR1 and CDR2 from the germline V gene are SGHRS and YFSETQ. The CDR3 is 19 residues long. V lost 1 base and J lost 2; bases outside the gene matches: 12. The chain's CDR3 is CASSLISAGGSGTYNEQFF. The CDR3 nucleotides are TGCGCCAGCAGCTTGATTTCAGCGGGAGGGTCCGGGACCTACAATGAGCAGTTCTTC. The variable domain in full, completed from reference TRBV5-1 and TRBJ2-1, reads KAGVTQTPRYLIKTRGQQVTLSCSPISGHRSVSWYQQTPGQGLQFLFEYFSETQRNKGNFPGRFSGRQFSNSRSEMNVSTLELGDSALYLCASSLISAGGSGTYNEQFFGPGTRLTVL.

This clone was seen a handful of times. Written as DNA, the CDR3 is TGCGCCAGCAGTCCTCCTTCCGGGACAGTTAACTATGGCTACACCTTC. Amino acid sequence: CASSPPSGTVNYGYTF. The chain is built from TRBV23-1 and TRBJ1-2; TRBD1 matches at 7 bases. TRBV23-1 is known as an ORF, though its function is uncertain. The CDR3 loop spans 16 amino acids. The V segment lost 4 bases and the J segment 1 base; nucleotides outside the gene matches: 9.

The rearrangement uses TRBV5-4 and TRBJ1-2, with 9 bases aligning to TRBD1. This CDR3 comprises 14 residues. The V segment lost 0 bases and the J segment 5 bases; nucleotides outside the gene matches: 2. Germline values: CDR1 SGHNT, CDR2 YYREEE (reference sequence). CDR3 sequence reads: CASSLADRGYGYTF. CDR3 DNA sequence: TGTGCCAGCAGCTTGGCCGACAGGGGGTATGGCTACACCTTC.

With respect to this clone: Other DNA sequences in the sample encode the same CDR3. The rearrangement links TRBV6-6 to TRBJ1-1; D call uncertain. Trimming cost V 4 bases and J 0 bases, with 6 bases left between them. Germline V gives CDR1 MNHNY, CDR2 SVGAGI (reference sequence). The CDR3 is made up of 13 amino acids. DNA for the CDR3: TGTGCCAGCAGTTCACGGGTGAACACTGAAGCTTTCTTT. Translating gives CASSSRVNTEAFF.